This record concerns one T cell receptor (beta chain) sequence. It has no known antigen specificity. No clone much larger than this one lies a single base away; base qualities are absent. This entry is derived from a study of human T cells and chemical hapten exposure (dated by TCRdb to 2020 to 2022). In the study overall: For sensitization, 2% DPC in acetone was applied to a 2 cm by 2 cm area of upper inner arm skin. Throughout the approximately 24-week study period, patients were also given weekly therapeutic DPC doses on the scalp. Patch tests used Finn chambers with 0.01% DPC on the upper back, scored after 6 days by International Contact Dermatitis Research Group standards. The mostly female patient cohort included alopecia areata with under or over 50% scalp involvement, alopecia totalis and alopecia universalis. Libraries were pooled for sequencing, and per-sample TCR yields varied mainly because of small differences in library volumes within the pool. This study followed changes in the peripheral blood TCR repertoire in vivo during primary and secondary sensitization of alopecia patients to the hapten diphenylcyclopropenone (DPC). Blood samples were taken from patients before sensitization (week 0) and at 2, 6 and about 24 weeks after DPC sensitization. Nearly 30 alopecia patients provided blood for TCR sequencing at one to four time points (pre-sensitization, 2, 6 and 24 weeks).

The library was prepared using RACE. Sequencing used a NextSeq 500. During library preparation, unique molecular identifiers were attached to individual cDNA molecules so that TCRs could be counted quantitatively and reproducibly. Each blood RNA sample was used to sequence both TCR alpha and TCR beta chains. Regarding the original processing steps: Samples had a median of around 92,000 TCRs, with a range from roughly 23,224 to 750,000. V, J and CDR3 annotation of the TCR reads was carried out using the Decombinator software suite. To make PS versus PT1 abundance plots, every sample was subsampled to the same number of TCRs (28,000). TCRs were defined as expanded if absent before sensitization and observed at least eight times at the 2-week time point. TCRdb reran the public reads through fastp at Q25 and MiXCR, keeping productive beta chains. Identical CDR3 protein sequences are pooled into one entry, listed with their most common genes and DNA. These V and J calls originate from TCRdb's pipeline instead of the authors' own analysis. The sample table lists about 200,000 distinct CDR3 sequences, 24% of them with a count of one. The leading ten clones occupy approximately 2.3% of the sample.

Paper-wide results and their limitations: Compared with pre-sensitization or healthy control sets, expanded TCRs formed significantly more large CDR3 similarity clusters, which is consistent with antigen-driven responses. A positive correlation was found between the number of PT1 expanded TCRs and patch test score, with significance reached at thresholds 8, 16 and 32 but not 4. Alopecia, a presumed autoimmune disease, was present in all patients, so the immune response of the patients might differ from that of healthy individuals. After repeated subsampling, changes were observed in the strength of the expansion versus patch-test correlation and in the threshold at which the correlation became significant. DPC sensitization did not change how many TCRs were above 1 in 1000 frequency, and no evidence was found of alterations in global repertoire structure.

The sample's time point label is to be understood as: patch test 3, about 24 weeks after DPC sensitization. This specimen's treatment or condition label, interpreted: therapeutic diphenylcyclopropenone sensitization with weekly scalp DPC. At each patch-test visit, blood was drawn before the patch test was applied. Patients were eligible if aged 18 to 70, diagnosed with alopecia and judged suitable for DPC therapy, and pregnant patients were excluded. Unfractionated whole blood was collected in Tempus Blood RNA tubes, and total RNA was extracted from that blood. V lost 0 bases and J lost 3 bases, and the count of bases not matched to a germline gene is 10. The germline V gene gives CDR1 as SGHRS and CDR2 as YFSETQ. The CDR3 numbers 18 residues from cysteine through phenylalanine. The CDR3 DNA has 54 bases and is translated from base 1.

The sequence was obtained from a woman between 35 and 50 years old with alopecia areata. Some clones in this sample may be carry-over from other donors' samples. The chain was built from TRBV5-1 and TRBJ2-1; 9 bases in the middle match TRBD2. Sample: whole blood, taken in connection with sensitization to the hapten diphenylcyclopropenone (DPC). The CDR3 reads as follows: CASSLGASGAKNYNEQFF. The bases are TGCGCCAGCAGCTTGGGGGCTAGCGGGGCCAAGAACTACAATGAGCAGTTCTTC.